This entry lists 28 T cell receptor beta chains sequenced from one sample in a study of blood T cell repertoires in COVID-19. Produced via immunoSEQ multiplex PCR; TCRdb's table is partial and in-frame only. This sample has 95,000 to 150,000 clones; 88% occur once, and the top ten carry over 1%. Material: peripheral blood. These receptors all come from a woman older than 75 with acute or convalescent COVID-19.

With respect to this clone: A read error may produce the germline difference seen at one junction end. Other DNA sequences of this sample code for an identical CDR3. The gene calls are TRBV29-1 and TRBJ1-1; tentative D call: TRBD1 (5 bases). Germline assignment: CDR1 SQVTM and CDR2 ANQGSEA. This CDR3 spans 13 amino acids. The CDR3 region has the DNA TGTAGCGTCCCAGGGACGGGGGGCACTGAAGCTTTCTTT. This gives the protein CSVPGTGGTEAFF.

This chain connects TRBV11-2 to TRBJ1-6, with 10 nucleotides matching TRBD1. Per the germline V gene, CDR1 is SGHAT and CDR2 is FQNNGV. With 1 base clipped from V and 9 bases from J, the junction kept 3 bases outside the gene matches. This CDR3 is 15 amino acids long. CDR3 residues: CASSLVDRGSSPLHF. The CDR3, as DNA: TGTGCCAGCAGCTTAGTGGACAGGGGGAGTTCACCCCTCCACTTT.

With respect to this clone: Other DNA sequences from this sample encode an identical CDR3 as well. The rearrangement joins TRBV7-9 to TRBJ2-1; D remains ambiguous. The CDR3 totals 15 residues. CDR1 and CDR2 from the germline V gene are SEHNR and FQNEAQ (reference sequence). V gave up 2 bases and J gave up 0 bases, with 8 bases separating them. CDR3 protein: CASSLSGSSYNEQFF. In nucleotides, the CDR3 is TGTGCCAGCAGCTTATCAGGAAGCTCCTACAATGAGCAGTTCTTC.

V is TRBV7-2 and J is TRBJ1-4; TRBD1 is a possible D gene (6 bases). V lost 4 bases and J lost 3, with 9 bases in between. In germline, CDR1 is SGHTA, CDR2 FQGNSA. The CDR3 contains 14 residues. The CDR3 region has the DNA TGTGCCAGCAGCTCGGACAGCCCTAATGAAAAACTGTTTTTT. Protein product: CASSSDSPNEKLFF.

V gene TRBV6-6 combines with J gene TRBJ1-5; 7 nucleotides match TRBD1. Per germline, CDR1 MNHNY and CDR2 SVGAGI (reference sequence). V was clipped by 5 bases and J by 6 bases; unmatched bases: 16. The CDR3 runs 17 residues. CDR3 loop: CASSRRQGVGAGQPQHF. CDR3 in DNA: TGTGCCAGCAGTCGAAGACAGGGAGTCGGCGCTGGTCAGCCCCAGCATTTT.

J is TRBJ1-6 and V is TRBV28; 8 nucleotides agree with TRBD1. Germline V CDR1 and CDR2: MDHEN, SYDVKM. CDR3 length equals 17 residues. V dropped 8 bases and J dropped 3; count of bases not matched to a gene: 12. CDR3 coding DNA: TGTGCCAGCGGCGGTCCGGGACAGGAGAACTATAATTCACCCCTCCACTTT. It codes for CASGGPGQENYNSPLHF.

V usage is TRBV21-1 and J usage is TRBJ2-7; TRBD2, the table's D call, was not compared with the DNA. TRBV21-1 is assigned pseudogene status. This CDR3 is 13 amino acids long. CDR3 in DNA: TGTGCCAGCAGCCCGGGGTCGCCCTACGAGCAGTACTTC. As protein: CASSPGSPYEQYF.

This CDR3 is CASSPLGGHTDTQYF. CDR3 DNA: TGTGCCAGCAGCCCCCTCGGGGGGCACACAGATACGCAGTATTTT. The genes are TRBV11-2 and TRBJ2-3; TRBD2 might be the D (7 bases). Germline values: CDR1 SGHAT, CDR2 FQNNGV. The CDR3 extends over 15 amino acids. V dropped 5 bases and J dropped 2 bases, with 14 bases sitting between them.

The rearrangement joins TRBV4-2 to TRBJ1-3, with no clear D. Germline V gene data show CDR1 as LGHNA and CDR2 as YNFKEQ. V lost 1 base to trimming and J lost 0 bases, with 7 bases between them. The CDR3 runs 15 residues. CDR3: CASSQVESSGNTIYF. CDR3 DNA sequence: TGTGCCAGCAGCCAAGTAGAGAGCTCTGGAAACACCATATATTTT.

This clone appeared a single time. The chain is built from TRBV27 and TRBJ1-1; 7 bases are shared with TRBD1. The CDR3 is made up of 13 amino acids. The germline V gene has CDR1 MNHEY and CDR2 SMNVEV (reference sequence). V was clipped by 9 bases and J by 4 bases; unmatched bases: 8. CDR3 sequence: CASAQGVSTEAFF. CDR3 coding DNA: TGTGCCAGTGCCCAGGGGGTTAGCACTGAAGCTTTCTTT.

The CDR3 DNA sequence: TGTGCCAGCAGCGTGGAAGGGTGGGGGGCCTACGAGCAGTACTTC. Protein sequence: CASSVEGWGAYEQYF. The chain employs TRBV9 and TRBJ2-7, with D perhaps TRBD2 (6 bases). V lost 2 bases and J lost 2, with 14 bases in between. CDR3 length: 15 residues. Per germline, CDR1 SGDLS and CDR2 YYNGEE. The full variable domain, its missing parts supplied by reference TRBV9 and TRBJ2-7, is DSGVTQTPKHLITATGQRVTLRCSPRSGDLSVYWYQQSLDQGLQFLIQYYNGEERAKGNILERFSAQQFPDLHSELNLSSLELGDSALYFCASSVEGWGAYEQYFGPGTRLTVT.

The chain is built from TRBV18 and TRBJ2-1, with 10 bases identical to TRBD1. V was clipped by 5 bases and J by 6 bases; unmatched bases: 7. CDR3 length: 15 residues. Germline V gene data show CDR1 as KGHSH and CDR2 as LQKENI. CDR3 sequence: CASSSDRGPINEQFF. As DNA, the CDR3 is TGTGCCAGCTCATCCGACAGGGGGCCTATCAATGAGCAGTTCTTC.

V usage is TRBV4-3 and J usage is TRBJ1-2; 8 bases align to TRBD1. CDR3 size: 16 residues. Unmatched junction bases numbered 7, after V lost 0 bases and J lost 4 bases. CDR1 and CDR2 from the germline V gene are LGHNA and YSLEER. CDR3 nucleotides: TGCGCCAGCAGCCAAGAATGGACAGGGTACGGCTATGGCTACACCTTC. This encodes CASSQEWTGYGYGYTF.

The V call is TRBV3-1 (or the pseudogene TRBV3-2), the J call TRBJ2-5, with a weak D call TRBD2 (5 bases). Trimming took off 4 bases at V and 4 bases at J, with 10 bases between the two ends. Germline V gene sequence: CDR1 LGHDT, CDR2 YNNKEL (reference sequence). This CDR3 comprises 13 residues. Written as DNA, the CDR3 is TGTGCCAGCAGCCTTCGGGAAGTAGAGACCCAGTACTTC. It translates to CASSLREVETQYF.

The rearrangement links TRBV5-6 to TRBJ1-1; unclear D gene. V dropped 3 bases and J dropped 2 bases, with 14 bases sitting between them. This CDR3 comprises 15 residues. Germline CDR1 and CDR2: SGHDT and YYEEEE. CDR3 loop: CASSSPNLINTEAFF. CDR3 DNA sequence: TGTGCCAGCAGCTCGCCGAACTTGATTAACACTGAAGCTTTCTTT.

The CDR3 loop reads CASSLNRGRGPEAFF. Here the CDR3 DNA reads TGTGCCAGTAGTCTCAACAGGGGGCGCGGGCCTGAAGCTTTCTTT. The chain carries TRBV19 and TRBJ1-1; 9 bases align to TRBD1. V dropped 5 bases and J dropped 6; count of bases not matched to a gene: 10. CDR1 is LNHDA, CDR2 SQIVND, per germline (reference sequence). This CDR3 is 15 amino acids long.

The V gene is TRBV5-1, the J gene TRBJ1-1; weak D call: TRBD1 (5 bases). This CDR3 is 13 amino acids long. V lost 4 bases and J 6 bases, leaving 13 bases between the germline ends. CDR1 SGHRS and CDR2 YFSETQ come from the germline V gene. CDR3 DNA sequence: TGCGCCAGCAGCGAACGGGGGGGTTCTGAAGCTTTCTTT. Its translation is CASSERGGSEAFF.

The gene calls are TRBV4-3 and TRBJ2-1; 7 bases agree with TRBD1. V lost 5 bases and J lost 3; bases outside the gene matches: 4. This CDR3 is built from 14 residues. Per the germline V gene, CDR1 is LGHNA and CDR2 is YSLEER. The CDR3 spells CASSGQGDYNEQFF. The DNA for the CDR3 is TGCGCCAGCAGCGGTCAGGGGGACTACAATGAGCAGTTCTTC.

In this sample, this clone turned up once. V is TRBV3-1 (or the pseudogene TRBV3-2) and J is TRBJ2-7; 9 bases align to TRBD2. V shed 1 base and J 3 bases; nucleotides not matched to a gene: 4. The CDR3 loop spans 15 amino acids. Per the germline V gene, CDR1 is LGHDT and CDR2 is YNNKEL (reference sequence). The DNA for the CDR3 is TGTGCCAGCAGCCAAGTAGCGGGAGTATTCTACGAGCAGTACTTC. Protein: CASSQVAGVFYEQYF.

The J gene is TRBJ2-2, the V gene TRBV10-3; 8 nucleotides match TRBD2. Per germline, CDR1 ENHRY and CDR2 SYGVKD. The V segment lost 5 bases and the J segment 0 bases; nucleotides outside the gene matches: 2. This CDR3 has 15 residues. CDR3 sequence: CAISRLAPNTGELFF. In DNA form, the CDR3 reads TGTGCCATCAGTCGACTAGCGCCGAACACCGGGGAGCTGTTTTTT.

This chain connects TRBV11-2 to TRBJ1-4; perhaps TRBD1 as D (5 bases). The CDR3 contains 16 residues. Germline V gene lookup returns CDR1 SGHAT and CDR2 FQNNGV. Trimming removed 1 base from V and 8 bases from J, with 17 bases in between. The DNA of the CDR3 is TGTGCCAGCAGCTTAGTGGGGGGGGGTACGTTAGAAAAACTGTTTTTT. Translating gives CASSLVGGGTLEKLFF.

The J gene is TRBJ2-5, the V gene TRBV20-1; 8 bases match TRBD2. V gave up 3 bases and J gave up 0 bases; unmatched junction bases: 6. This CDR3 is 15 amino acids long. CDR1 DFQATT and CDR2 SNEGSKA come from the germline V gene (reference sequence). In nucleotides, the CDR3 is TGCAGTGCTAGTCGGGCTAGCGGGTACCAAGAGACCCAGTACTTC. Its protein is CSASRASGYQETQYF.

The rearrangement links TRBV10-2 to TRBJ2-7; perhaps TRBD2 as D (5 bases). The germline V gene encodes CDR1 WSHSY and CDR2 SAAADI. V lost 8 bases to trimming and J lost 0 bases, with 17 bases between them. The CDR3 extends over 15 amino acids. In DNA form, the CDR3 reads TGCGCCAGCGCCGGCATCCCGGGGAGCTCCTACGAGCAGTACTTC. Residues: CASAGIPGSSYEQYF.

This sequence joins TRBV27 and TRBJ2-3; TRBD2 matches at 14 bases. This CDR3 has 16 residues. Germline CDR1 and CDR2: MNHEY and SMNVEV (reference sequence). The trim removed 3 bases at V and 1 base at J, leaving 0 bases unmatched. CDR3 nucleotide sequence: TGTGCCAGCAGTTTGACTAGCGGGAGGGGCACAGATACGCAGTATTTT. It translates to CASSLTSGRGTDTQYF.

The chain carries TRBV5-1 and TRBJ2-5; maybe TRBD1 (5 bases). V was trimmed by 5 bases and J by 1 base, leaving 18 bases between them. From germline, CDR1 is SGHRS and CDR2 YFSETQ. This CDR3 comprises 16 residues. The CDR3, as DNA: TGCGCCAGCAGTTTCGAGAACCAGGGCACCCAAGAGACCCAGTACTTC. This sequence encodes CASSFENQGTQETQYF.

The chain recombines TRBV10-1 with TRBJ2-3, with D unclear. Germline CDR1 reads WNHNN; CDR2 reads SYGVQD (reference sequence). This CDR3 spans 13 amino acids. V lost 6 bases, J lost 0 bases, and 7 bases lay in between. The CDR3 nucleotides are TGCGCCAGCAGAAGACTTAGCACAGATACGCAGTATTTT. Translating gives CASRRLSTDTQYF.

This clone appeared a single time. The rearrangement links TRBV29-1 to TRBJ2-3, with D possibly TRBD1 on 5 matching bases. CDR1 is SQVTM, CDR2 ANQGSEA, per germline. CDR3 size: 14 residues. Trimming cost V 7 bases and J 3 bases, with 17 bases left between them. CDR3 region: CSGAGAVATDTQYF. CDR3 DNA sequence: TGCAGCGGAGCTGGGGCCGTGGCAACAGATACGCAGTATTTT.

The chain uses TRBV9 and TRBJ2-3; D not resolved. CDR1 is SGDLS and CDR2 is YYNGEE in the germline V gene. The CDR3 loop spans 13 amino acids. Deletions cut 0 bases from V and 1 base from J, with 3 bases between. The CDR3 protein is CASSVAGTDTQYF. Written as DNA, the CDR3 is TGTGCCAGCAGCGTAGCGGGCACAGATACGCAGTATTTT.